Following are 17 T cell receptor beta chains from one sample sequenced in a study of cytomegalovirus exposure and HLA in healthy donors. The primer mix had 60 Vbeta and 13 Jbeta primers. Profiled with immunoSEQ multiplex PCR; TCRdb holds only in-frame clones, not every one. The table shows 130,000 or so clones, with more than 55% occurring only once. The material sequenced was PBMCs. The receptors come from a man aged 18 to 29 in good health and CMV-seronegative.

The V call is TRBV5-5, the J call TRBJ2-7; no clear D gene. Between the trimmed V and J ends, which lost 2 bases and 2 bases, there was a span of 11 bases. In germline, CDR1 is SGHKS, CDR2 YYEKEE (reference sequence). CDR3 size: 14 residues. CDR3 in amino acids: CASSFWADPYEQYF. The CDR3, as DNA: TGTGCCAGCAGCTTTTGGGCAGACCCCTACGAGCAGTACTTC.

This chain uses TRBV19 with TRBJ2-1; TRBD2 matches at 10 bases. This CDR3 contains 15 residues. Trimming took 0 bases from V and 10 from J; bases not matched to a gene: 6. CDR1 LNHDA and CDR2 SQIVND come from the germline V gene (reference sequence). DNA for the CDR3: TGTGCCAGTAGTATAGAAGGGCTAGCGGGAGACGAGCAGTTCTTC. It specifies CASSIEGLAGDEQFF. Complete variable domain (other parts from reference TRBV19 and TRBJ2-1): DGGITQSPKYLFRKEGQNVTLSCEQNLNHDAMYWYRQDPGQGLRLIYYSQIVNDFQKGDIAEGYSVSREKKESFPLTVTSAQKNPTAFYLCASSIEGLAGDEQFFGPGTRLTVL.

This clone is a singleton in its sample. CDR3 DNA: TGTGCCAGCAGTTTGCGCGGGGGGGGAGGTCAGCCCCAGCATTTT. Amino acid sequence: CASSLRGGGGQPQHF. The chain employs TRBV28 and TRBJ1-5; weak D call: TRBD1 (5 bases). This CDR3 has 15 amino acids. Germline V gene lookup returns CDR1 MDHEN and CDR2 SYDVKM. The V and J ends lost 3 bases and 6 bases respectively, with 15 bases between them.

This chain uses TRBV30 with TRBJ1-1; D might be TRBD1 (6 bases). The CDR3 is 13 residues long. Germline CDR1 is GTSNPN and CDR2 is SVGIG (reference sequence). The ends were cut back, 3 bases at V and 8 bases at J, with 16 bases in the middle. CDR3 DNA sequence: TGTGCCTGGAGCCGAGGACAGCCGCGGGAAGCTTTCTTT. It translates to CAWSRGQPREAFF.

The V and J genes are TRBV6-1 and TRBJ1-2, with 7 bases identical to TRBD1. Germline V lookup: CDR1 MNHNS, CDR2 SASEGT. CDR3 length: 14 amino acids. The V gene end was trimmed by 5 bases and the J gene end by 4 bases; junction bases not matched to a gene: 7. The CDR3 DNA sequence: TGTGCCAGCAGTCGCACTGGGACAGCCTATGGCTACACCTTC. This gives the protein CASSRTGTAYGYTF.

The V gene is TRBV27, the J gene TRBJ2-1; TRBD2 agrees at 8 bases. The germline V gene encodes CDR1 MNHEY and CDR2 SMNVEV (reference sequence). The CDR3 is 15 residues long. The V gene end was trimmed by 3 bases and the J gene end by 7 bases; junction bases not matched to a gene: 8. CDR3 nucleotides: TGTGCCAGCAGTTTTGGTCGGGGGGGCAGAAATGAGCAGTTCTTC. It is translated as CASSFGRGGRNEQFF.

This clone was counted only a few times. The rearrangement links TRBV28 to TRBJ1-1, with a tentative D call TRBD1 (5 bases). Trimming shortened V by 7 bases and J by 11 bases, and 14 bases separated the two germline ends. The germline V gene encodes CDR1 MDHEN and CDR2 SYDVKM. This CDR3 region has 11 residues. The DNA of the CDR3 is TGTGCCAGCACCTCCAGGGCCCGGGCTTTCTTT. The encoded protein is CASTSRARAFF.

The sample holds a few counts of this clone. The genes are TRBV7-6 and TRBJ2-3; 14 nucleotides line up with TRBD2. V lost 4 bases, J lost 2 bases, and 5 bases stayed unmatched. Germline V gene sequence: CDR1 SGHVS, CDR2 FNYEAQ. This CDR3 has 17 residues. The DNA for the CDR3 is TGTGCCAGCAGCTCTGGACTAGCGGGAGGCACCACAGATACGCAGTATTTT. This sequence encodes CASSSGLAGGTTDTQYF.

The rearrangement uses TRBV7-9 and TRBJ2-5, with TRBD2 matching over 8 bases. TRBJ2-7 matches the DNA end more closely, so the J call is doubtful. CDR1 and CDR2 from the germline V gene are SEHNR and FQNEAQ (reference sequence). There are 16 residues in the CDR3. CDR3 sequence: CASSLGGGGITYEQYF. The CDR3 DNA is TGTGCCAGCAGCTTAGGAGGCGGGGGGATCACCTACGAGCAGTACTTC.

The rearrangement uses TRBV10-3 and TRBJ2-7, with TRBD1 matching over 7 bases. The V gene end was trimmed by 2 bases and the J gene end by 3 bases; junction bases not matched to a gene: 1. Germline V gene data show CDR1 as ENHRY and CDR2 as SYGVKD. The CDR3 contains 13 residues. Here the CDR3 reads CAISERGHYEQYF. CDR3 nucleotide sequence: TGTGCCATCAGTGAGAGGGGGCACTACGAGCAGTACTTC.

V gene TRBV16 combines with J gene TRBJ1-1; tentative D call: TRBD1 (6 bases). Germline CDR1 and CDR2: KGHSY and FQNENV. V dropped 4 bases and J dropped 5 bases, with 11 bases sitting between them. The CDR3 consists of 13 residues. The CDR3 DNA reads TGTGCCAGCAGCCGGGGGCGCGGTACTGAAGCTTTCTTT. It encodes CASSRGRGTEAFF. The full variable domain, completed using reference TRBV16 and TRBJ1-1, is GEEVAQTPKHLVRGEGQKAKLYCAPIKGHSYVFWYQQVLKNEFKFLISFQNENVFDETGMPKERFSAKCLPNSPCSLEIQATKLEDSAVYFCASSRGRGTEAFFGQGTRLTVV.

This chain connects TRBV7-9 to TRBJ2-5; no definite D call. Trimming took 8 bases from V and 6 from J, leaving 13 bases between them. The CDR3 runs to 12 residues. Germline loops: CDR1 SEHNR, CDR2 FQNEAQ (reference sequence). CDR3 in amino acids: CASRQEVKTQYF. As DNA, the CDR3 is TGTGCCAGCCGCCAGGAAGTCAAGACCCAGTACTTC.

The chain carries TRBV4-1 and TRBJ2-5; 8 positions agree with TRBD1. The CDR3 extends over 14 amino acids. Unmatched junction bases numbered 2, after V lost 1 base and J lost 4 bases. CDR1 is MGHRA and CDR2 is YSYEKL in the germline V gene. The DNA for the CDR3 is TGCGCCAGCAGCCAAGGGACAGGGAGAGAGACCCAGTACTTC. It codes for CASSQGTGRETQYF.

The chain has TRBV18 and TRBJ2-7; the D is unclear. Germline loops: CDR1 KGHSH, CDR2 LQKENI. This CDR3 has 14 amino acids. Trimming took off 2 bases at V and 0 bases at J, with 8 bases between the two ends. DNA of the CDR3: TGTGCCAGCTCACCAACGACATCCTCCTACGAGCAGTACTTC. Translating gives CASSPTTSSYEQYF.

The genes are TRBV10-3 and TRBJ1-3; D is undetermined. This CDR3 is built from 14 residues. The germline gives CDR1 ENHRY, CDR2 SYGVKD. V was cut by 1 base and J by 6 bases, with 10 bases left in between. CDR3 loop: CAISEFPVENTIYF. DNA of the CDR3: TGTGCCATCAGTGAGTTCCCAGTTGAAAACACCATATATTTT.

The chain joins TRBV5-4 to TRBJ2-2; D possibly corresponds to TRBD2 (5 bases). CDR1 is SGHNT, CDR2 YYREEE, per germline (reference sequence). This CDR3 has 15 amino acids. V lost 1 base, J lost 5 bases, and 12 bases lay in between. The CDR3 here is CASSLRARGTGELFF. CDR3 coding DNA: TGTGCCAGCAGCTTGCGGGCTAGAGGGACCGGGGAGCTGTTTTTT.

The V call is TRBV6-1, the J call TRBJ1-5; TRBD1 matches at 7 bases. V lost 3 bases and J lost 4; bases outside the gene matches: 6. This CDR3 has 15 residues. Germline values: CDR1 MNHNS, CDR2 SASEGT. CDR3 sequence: CASSESRDRNQPQHF. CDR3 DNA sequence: TGTGCCAGCAGTGAGTCCCGGGACAGAAATCAGCCCCAGCATTTT.